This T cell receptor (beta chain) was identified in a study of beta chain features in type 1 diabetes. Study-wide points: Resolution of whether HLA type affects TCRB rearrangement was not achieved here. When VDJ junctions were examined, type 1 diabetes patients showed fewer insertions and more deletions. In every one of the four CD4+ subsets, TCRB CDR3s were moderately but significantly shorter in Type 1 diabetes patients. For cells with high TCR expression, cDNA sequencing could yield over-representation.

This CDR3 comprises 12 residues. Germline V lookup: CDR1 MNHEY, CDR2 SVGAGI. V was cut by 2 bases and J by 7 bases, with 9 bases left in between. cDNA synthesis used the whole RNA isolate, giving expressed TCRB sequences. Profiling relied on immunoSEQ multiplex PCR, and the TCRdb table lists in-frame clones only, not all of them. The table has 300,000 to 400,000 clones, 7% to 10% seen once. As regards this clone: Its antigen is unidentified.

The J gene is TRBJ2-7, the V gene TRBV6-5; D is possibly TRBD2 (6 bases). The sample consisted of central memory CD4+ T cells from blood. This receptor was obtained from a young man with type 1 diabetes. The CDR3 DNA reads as TGTGCCAGCAGTTACGTGGAGGGAGAGCAGTACTTC. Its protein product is CASSYVEGEQYF.